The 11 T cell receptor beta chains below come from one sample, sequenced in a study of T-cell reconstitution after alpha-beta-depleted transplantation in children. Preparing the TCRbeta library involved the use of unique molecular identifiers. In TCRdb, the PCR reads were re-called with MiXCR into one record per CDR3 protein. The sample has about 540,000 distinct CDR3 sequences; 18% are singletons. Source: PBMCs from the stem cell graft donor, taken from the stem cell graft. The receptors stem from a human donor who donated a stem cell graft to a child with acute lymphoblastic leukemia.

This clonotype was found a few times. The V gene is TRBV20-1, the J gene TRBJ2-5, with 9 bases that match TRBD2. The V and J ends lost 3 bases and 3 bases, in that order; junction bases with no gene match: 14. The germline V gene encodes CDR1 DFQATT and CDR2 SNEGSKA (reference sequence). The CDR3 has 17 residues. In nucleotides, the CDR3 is TGCAGTGCTAGGGCCCTGGGAGGCAGCGGGAGGAAAGAGACCCAGTACTTC. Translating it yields CSARALGGSGRKETQYF.

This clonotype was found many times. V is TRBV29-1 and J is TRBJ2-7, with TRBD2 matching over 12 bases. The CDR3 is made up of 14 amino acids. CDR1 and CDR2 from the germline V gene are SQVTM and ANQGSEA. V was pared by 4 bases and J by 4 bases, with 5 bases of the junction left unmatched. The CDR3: CSVVRTSGKYEQYF. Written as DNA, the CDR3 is TGCAGCGTTGTCCGGACTAGCGGGAAGTACGAGCAGTACTTC.

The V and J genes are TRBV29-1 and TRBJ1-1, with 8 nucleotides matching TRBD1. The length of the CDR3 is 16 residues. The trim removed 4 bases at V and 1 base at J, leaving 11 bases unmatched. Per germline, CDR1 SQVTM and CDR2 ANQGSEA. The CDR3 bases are TGCAGCGTTGTGACAGGGGAACCGCCCCAGAACACTGAAGCTTTCTTT. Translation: CSVVTGEPPQNTEAFF.

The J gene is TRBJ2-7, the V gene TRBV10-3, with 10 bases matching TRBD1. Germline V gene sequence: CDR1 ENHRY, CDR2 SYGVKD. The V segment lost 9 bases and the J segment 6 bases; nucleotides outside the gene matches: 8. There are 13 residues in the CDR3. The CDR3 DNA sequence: TGTGCCATTCGACCGGGACAGGGGAGCGAGCAGTACTTC. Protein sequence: CAIRPGQGSEQYF.

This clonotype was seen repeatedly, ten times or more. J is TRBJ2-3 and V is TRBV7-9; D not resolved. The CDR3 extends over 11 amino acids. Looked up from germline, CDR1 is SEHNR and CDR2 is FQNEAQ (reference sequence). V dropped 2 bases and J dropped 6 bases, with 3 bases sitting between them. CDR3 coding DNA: TGTGCCAGCAGCTTAATCGATACGCAGTATTTT. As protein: CASSLIDTQYF.

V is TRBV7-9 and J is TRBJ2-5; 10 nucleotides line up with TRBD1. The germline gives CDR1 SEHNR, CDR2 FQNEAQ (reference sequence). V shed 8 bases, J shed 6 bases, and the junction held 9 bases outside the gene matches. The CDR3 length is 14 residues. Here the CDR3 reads CASFKTGGAKTQYF. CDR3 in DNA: TGTGCCAGCTTCAAGACAGGGGGCGCGAAGACCCAGTACTTC.

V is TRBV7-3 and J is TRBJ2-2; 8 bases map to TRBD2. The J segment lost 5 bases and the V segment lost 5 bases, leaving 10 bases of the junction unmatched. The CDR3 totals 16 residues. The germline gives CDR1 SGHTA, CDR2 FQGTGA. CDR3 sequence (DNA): TGTGCCAGCAGCCCCGGGACTAGTGGTGGGACCGGGGAGCTGTTTTTT. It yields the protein CASSPGTSGGTGELFF.

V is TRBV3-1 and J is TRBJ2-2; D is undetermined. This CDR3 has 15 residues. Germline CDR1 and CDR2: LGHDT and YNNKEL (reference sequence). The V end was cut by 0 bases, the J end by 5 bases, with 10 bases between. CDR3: CASSQDLRPTGELFF. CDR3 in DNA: TGTGCCAGCAGCCAAGATCTGCGGCCAACCGGGGAGCTGTTTTTT. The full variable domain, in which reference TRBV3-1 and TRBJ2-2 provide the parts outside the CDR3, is DTAVSQTPKYLVTQMGNDKSIKCEQNLGHDTMYWYKQDSKKFLKIMFSYNNKELIINETVPNRFSPKSPDKAHLNLHINSLELGDSAVYFCASSQDLRPTGELFFGEGSRLTVL.

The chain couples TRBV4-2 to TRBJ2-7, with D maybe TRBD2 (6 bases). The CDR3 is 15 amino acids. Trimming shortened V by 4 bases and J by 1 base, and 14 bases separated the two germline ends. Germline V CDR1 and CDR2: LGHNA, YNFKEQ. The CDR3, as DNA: TGTGCCAGCAGCCCCGACTGGGAGGTGTCCTACGAGCAGTACTTC. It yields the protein CASSPDWEVSYEQYF.

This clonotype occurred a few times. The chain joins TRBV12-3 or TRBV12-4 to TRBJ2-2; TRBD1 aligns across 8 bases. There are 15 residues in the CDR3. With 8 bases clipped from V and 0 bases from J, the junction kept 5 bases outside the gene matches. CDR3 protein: CASRRQGPNTGELFF. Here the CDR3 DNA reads TGTGCCAGCCGAAGACAGGGGCCGAACACCGGGGAGCTGTTTTTT.

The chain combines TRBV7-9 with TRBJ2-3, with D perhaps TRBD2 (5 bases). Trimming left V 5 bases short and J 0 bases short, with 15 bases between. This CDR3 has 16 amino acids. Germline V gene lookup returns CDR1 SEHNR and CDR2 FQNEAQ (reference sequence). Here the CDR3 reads CASSLPDTGSTDTQYF. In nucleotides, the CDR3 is TGTGCCAGCAGCCTACCCGATACGGGGAGCACAGATACGCAGTATTTT.